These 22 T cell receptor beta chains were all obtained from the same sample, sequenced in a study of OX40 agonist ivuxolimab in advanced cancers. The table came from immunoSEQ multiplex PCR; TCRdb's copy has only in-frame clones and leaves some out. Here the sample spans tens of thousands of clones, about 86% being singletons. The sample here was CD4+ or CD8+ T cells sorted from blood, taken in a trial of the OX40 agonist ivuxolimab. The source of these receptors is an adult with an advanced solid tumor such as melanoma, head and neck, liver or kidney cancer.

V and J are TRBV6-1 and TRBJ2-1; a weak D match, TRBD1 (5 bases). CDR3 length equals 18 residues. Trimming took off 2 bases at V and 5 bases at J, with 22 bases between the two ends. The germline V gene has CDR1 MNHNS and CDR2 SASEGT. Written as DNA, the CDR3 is TGTGCCAGCAGTGAATGGGTCCCAGGGCTTGTAGGTAACAATGAGCAGTTCTTC. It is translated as CASSEWVPGLVGNNEQFF.

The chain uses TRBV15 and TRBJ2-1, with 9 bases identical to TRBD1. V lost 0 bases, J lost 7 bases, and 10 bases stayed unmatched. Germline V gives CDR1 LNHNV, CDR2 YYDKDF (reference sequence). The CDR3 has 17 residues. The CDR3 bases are TGTGCCACCAGCAGAGATCGAACAACAGGGGGCGGGAATGAGCAGTTCTTC. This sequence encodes CATSRDRTTGGGNEQFF. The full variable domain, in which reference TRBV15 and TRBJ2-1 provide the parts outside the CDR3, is DAMVIQNPRYQVTQFGKPVTLSCSQTLNHNVMYWYQQKSSQAPKLLFHYYDKDFNNEADTPDNFQSRRPNTSFCFLDIRSPGLGDTAMYLCATSRDRTTGGGNEQFFGPGTRLTVL.

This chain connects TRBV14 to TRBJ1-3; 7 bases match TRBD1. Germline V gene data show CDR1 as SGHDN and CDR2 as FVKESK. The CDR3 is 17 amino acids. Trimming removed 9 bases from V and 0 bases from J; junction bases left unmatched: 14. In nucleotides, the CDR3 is TGTGCCAGTAAAATGAGGGGACAGCCCTCCTCTGGAAACACCATATATTTT. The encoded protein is CASKMRGQPSSGNTIYF.

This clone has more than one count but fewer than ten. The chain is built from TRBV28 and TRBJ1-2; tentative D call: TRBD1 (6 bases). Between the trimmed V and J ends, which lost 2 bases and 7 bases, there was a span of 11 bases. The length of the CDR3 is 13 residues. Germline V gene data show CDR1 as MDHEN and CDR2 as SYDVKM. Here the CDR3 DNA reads TGTGCCAGCAGTTTAGAGGGGGAGGCTGGCTACACCTTC. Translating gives CASSLEGEAGYTF.

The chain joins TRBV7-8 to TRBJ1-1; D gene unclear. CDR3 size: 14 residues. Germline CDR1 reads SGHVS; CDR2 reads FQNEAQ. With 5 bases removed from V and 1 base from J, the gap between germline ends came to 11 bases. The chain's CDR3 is CASSRDVGNTEAFF. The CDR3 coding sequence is TGTGCCAGCAGCAGAGACGTGGGGAACACTGAAGCTTTCTTT.

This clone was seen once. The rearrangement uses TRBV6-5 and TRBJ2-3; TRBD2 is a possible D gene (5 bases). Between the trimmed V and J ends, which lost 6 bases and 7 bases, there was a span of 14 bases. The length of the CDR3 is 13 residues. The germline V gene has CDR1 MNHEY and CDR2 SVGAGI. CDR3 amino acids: CASSQTWRNTQYF. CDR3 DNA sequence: TGTGCCAGCAGCCAAACTTGGAGGAATACGCAGTATTTT.

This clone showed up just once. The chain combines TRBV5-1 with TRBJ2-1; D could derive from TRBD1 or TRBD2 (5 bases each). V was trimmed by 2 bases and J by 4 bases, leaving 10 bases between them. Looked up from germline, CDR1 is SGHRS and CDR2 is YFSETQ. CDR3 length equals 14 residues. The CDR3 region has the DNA TGCGCCAGCAGCTTAGGGGAGAGGTACAATGAGCAGTTCTTC. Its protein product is CASSLGERYNEQFF.

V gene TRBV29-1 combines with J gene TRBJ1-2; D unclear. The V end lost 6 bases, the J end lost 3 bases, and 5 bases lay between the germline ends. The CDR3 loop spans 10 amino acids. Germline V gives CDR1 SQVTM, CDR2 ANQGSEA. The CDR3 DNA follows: TGCAGCGTGGAGGACTATGGCTACACCTTC. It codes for CSVEDYGYTF.

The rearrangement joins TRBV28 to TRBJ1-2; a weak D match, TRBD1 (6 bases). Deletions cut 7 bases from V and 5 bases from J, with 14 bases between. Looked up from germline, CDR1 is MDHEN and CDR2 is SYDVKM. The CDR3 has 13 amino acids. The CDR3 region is CASIPGGAYGYTF. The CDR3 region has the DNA TGTGCCAGCATCCCCGGGGGGGCGTATGGCTACACCTTC.

CDR3 residues: CASSSQDRAFYEQYF. As DNA, the CDR3 is TGTGCCAGCAGTTCCCAGGACAGGGCCTTCTACGAGCAGTACTTC. The J gene is TRBJ2-7, the V gene TRBV5-6; 8 bases match TRBD1. V lost 5 bases to trimming and J lost 3 bases; unmatched junction nucleotides: 10. Germline CDR1 SGHDT, CDR2 YYEEEE. The CDR3 totals 15 residues.

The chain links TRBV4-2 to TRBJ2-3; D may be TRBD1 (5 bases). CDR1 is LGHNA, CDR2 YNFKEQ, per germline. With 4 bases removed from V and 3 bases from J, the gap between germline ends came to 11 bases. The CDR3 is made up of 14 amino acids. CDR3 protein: CASSPGHQTDTQYF. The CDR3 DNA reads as TGTGCCAGCAGCCCTGGACATCAGACAGATACGCAGTATTTT.

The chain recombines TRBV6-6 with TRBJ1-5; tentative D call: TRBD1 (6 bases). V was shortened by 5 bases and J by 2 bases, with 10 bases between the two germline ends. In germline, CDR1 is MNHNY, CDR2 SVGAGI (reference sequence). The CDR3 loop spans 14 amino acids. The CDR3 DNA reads TGTGCCAGCAGTCCGGGGGCTGGCAATCAGCCCCAGCATTTT. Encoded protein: CASSPGAGNQPQHF.

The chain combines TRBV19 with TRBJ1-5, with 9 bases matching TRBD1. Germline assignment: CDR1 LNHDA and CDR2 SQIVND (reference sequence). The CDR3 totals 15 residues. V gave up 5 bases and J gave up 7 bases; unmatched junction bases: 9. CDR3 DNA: TGTGCCAGTAGTTACCGACAGGGGGAAGGGCAGCCCCAGCATTTT. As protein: CASSYRQGEGQPQHF.

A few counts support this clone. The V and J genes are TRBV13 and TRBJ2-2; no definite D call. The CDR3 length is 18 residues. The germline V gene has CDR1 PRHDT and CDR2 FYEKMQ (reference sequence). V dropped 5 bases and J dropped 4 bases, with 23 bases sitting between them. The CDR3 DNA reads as TGTGCCAGCAGCCAAGTCGCGCAGTTTTCATTCAGCACCGGGGAGCTGTTTTTT. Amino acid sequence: CASSQVAQFSFSTGELFF.

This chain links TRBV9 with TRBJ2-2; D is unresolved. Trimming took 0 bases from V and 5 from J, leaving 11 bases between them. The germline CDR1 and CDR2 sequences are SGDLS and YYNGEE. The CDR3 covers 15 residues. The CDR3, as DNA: TGTGCCAGCAGCGTAGAGGGTTCCTTTACCGGGGAGCTGTTTTTT. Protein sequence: CASSVEGSFTGELFF.

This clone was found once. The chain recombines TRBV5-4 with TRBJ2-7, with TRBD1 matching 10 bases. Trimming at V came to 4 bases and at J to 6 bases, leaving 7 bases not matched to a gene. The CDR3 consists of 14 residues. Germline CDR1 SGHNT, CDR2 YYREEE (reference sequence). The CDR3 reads CASSPGDRGGEQYF. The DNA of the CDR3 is TGTGCCAGCAGCCCCGGGGACAGGGGCGGCGAGCAGTACTTC. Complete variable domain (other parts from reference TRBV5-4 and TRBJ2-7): ETGVTQSPTHLIKTRGQQVTLRCSSQSGHNTVSWYQQALGQGPQFIFQYYREEENGRGNFPPRFSGLQFPNYSSELNVNALELDDSALYLCASSPGDRGGEQYFGPGTRLTVT.

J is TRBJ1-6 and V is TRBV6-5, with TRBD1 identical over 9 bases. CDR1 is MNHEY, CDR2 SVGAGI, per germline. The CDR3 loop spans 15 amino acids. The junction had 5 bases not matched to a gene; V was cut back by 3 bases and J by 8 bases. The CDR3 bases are TGTGCCAGCAGTTATGAGGGGACAGGGTATTCACCCCTCCACTTT. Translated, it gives CASSYEGTGYSPLHF.

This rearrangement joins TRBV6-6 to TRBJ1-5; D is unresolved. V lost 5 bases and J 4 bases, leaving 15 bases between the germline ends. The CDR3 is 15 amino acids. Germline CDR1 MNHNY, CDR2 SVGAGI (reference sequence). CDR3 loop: CASSHPAGRNQPQHF. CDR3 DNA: TGTGCCAGCAGTCATCCGGCTGGTCGGAATCAGCCCCAGCATTTT.

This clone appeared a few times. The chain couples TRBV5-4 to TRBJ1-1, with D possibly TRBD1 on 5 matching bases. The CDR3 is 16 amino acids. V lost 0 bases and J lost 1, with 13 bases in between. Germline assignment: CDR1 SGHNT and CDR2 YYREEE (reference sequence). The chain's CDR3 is CASSLGIRGENTEAFF. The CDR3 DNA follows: TGTGCCAGCAGCTTGGGCATTAGGGGTGAGAACACTGAAGCTTTCTTT.

The CDR3 is CASSYREGQPQHF. The CDR3 coding sequence is TGTGCCAGCAGTTACCGGGAGGGTCAGCCCCAGCATTTT. This rearrangement joins TRBV6-5 to TRBJ1-5; D remains ambiguous. The CDR3 extends over 13 amino acids. CDR1 is MNHEY and CDR2 is SVGAGI in the germline V gene. V was pared by 2 bases and J by 6 bases, with 8 bases between.

The CDR3 nucleotides read TGTGCCAGCAGCCCTGGGGACAGCCCCGCAAGTCAGCATTTT. As protein: CASSPGDSPASQHF. V and J are TRBV7-9 and TRBJ1-5; 7 nucleotides agree with TRBD1. Germline loops: CDR1 SEHNR, CDR2 FQNEAQ (reference sequence). The CDR3 runs to 14 residues. The J segment lost 13 bases and the V segment lost 5 bases, leaving 14 bases of the junction unmatched.

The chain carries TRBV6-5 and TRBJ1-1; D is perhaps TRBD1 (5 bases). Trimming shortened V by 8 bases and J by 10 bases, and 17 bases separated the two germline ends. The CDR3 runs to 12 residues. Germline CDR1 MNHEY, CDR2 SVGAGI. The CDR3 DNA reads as TGTGCCAGCGGGGCGGTTCCCGGACGAGCTTTCTTT. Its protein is CASGAVPGRAFF.